A single sample is the source of the 15 T cell receptor beta chains below, sequenced in a study of cytomegalovirus exposure and HLA in healthy donors. Amplification used 60 Vbeta primers and 13 Jbeta primers. The assay was immunoSEQ multiplex PCR, and TCRdb's table has in-frame clones only and misses some. The sample consists of approximately 77,000 clones, over 60% of them appearing once. What was sequenced was PBMCs. These receptors were collected from a man aged 35 to 55 in good health and CMV-seronegative.

This clone was counted a few times. The CDR3 loop is CASSLGLGQNYEQYF. The CDR3 region has the DNA TGTGCCAGCAGCTTAGGCCTGGGGCAGAACTACGAGCAGTACTTC. The chain employs TRBV13 and TRBJ2-7; tentatively, D is TRBD1 (5 bases). Trimming cost V 0 bases and J 3 bases, with 12 bases left between them. This CDR3 contains 15 residues. Per the germline V gene, CDR1 is PRHDT and CDR2 is FYEKMQ (reference sequence). Based on the CDR3 plus reference TRBV13 and TRBJ2-7, the full variable domain is AAGVIQSPRHLIKEKRETATLKCYPIPRHDTVYWYQQGPGQDPQFLISFYEKMQSDKGSIPDRFSAQQFSDYHSELNMSSLELGDSALYFCASSLGLGQNYEQYFGPGTRLTVT.

In nucleotides, the CDR3 is TGTGCCAGCAGTGAGGGGACGGGGGCTGAAGCTTTCTTT. This codes for CASSEGTGAEAFF. J is TRBJ1-1 and V is TRBV27, with D tentatively TRBD1 (5 bases). The V and J ends lost 5 bases and 6 bases respectively, with 13 bases between them. Germline assignment: CDR1 MNHEY and CDR2 SMNVEV (reference sequence). CDR3 length equals 13 residues.

This sequence joins TRBV2 and TRBJ2-7; weak D call: TRBD2 (5 bases). The CDR3 extends over 13 amino acids. Looked up from germline, CDR1 is SNHLY and CDR2 is FYNNEI. V dropped 4 bases and J dropped 6 bases, with 13 bases sitting between them. The CDR3 nucleotides read TGTGCCAGCAGTGGGCCGGCAGGAGGCGAGCAGTACTTC. Translated, it gives CASSGPAGGEQYF.

The rearrangement uses TRBV4-3 and TRBJ2-5; 9 bases fit TRBD2. Trimming at V came to 3 bases and at J to 6 bases, leaving 5 bases not matched to a gene. This CDR3 region has 14 residues. From germline, CDR1 is LGHNA and CDR2 YSLEER. Here the CDR3 DNA reads TGCGCCAGCAGCCATTCCGGACTAGCGAAGACCCAGTACTTC. Amino acid sequence: CASSHSGLAKTQYF.

The rearrangement links TRBV7-6 to TRBJ2-4; 11 positions agree with TRBD2. Per germline, CDR1 SGHVS and CDR2 FNYEAQ. The CDR3 runs to 19 residues. After removal of 11 bases from V and 2 bases from J, the junction contained 20 bases not matched to a gene. The CDR3 reads CALCKDFSGRALSKNIQYF. CDR3 sequence (DNA): TGTGCCCTTTGTAAAGACTTTAGCGGGAGGGCCCTCTCCAAAAACATTCAGTACTTC.

The chain recombines TRBV10-3 with TRBJ2-3, with a possible D match to TRBD2 (6 bases). V was clipped by 0 bases and J by 3 bases, with 19 bases between them. The CDR3 has 18 amino acids. The germline V gene encodes CDR1 ENHRY and CDR2 SYGVKD. The CDR3 spells CAISESSSAGKATDTQYF. In nucleotides, the CDR3 is TGTGCCATCAGTGAGTCGAGTTCTGCGGGAAAGGCAACAGATACGCAGTATTTT.

This clone was recorded once. The V and J genes are TRBV5-4 and TRBJ2-2; TRBD1 matches at 7 bases. V was pared by 3 bases and J by 6 bases, with 14 bases of the junction left unmatched. CDR3 size: 17 residues. Germline CDR1 SGHNT, CDR2 YYREEE (reference sequence). The CDR3 region has the DNA TGTGCCAGCAGCTCTCCTACAGGGGTTCGAACGGCCGGGGAGCTGTTTTTT. Amino acid sequence: CASSSPTGVRTAGELFF.

The chain has TRBV5-1 and TRBJ1-2; 12 bases are a match to TRBD1. Germline values: CDR1 SGHRS, CDR2 YFSETQ. Trimming removed 4 bases from V and 7 bases from J; junction bases left unmatched: 5. This CDR3 has 14 amino acids. CDR3 nucleotide sequence: TGCGCCAGCAGCCCGGGACAGGGGGCTTTTGGCTACACCTTC. Translated, it gives CASSPGQGAFGYTF.

This chain connects TRBV28 to TRBJ1-1; possibly TRBD1 for D (6 bases). V was cut by 5 bases and J by 1 base, with 14 bases left in between. CDR1 and CDR2 from the germline V gene are MDHEN and SYDVKM. The CDR3 runs 15 residues. The CDR3 is CASSPEGRGNTEAFF. CDR3 DNA sequence: TGTGCCAGCAGTCCTGAGGGCAGGGGGAACACTGAAGCTTTCTTT.

The chain joins TRBV7-2 to TRBJ1-2; TRBD1 matches 11 bases. V was pared by 5 bases and J by 8 bases, with 10 bases of the junction left unmatched. This CDR3 has 15 amino acids. Germline CDR1 SGHTA, CDR2 FQGNSA. The DNA of the CDR3 is TGTGCCAGCAGCCAGGCGGGACAGGGGGTAGGAGGCTACACCTTC. Protein product: CASSQAGQGVGGYTF.

The gene calls are TRBV7-8 and TRBJ2-7; no definite D call. Germline assignment: CDR1 SGHVS and CDR2 FQNEAQ. There are 13 residues in the CDR3. V was pared by 7 bases and J by 5 bases, with 15 bases between. CDR3 sequence reads: CASNHLGRDEQYF. CDR3 nucleotides: TGTGCCAGCAACCACTTGGGTCGGGACGAGCAGTACTTC.

The rearrangement joins TRBV6-5 to TRBJ2-7; 7 bases line up with TRBD1. Germline CDR1 MNHEY, CDR2 SVGAGI. V was pared by 6 bases and J by 1 base, with 9 bases of the junction left unmatched. The CDR3 is 15 residues long. Here the CDR3 reads CASSMTGTASYEQYF. The CDR3 DNA reads as TGTGCCAGCAGCATGACCGGGACAGCTTCCTACGAGCAGTACTTC.

The V and J genes are TRBV18 and TRBJ1-5, with TRBD1 matching 12 bases. The V and J ends lost 3 bases and 1 base, in that order; junction bases with no gene match: 10. CDR3 size: 19 residues. Per germline, CDR1 KGHSH and CDR2 LQKENI. The CDR3 coding sequence is TGTGCCAGCTCACCCAAGGGACAGGGGGCTATAGGCAGCAATCAGCCCCAGCATTTT. It specifies CASSPKGQGAIGSNQPQHF.

This clone was observed a single time. The chain uses TRBV28 and TRBJ1-5; D possibly corresponds to TRBD1 (6 bases). The CDR3 is 16 residues long. CDR1 and CDR2 (germline): MDHEN, SYDVKM. V lost 2 bases and J 5 bases, leaving 16 bases between the germline ends. The DNA for the CDR3 is TGTGCCAGCAGTTTAAAGTTTCAGGGGTCGGATCAGCCCCAGCATTTT. It codes for CASSLKFQGSDQPQHF.

The genes are TRBV15 and TRBJ2-1, with TRBD2 as a possible D gene (5 bases). In germline, CDR1 is LNHNV, CDR2 YYDKDF (reference sequence). The V and J ends lost 6 bases and 7 bases respectively, with 16 bases between them. There are 14 residues in the CDR3. CDR3 coding DNA: TGTGCCACCAGAACGCGATCGACGGGGAATGAGCAGTTCTTC. Residues: CATRTRSTGNEQFF.